This paragraph covers one T cell receptor beta chain sequence. Its antigen is not identified. This entry belongs to a study of shared clonotypes between healthy human individuals. The study's findings and limits: Memory subsets generally showed smaller estimated richness than naive subsets did.

The authors loaded around 220 ng DNA, about 30,000 T cell genomes, into sorted-subset replicate PCRs. TCRdb's table, derived via immunoSEQ multiplex PCR, lists solely in-frame clones and lacks some. The data contain 650,000 to 800,000 clones, 72% of them singletons. The source is a woman aged 30 to 39 in good health. The sequenced material came from memory CD4+ T cells sorted from blood. Subset reported: CD45RA-negative fraction.

Written as DNA, the CDR3 is TGTGCCAGCAGTTTATCTCGAGCGGGAGTCCCCGGGGAGCTGTTTTTT. It specifies CASSLSRAGVPGELFF. The chain employs TRBV27 and TRBJ2-2; TRBD2 matches at 8 bases. In germline, CDR1 is MNHEY, CDR2 SMNVEV (reference sequence). The V and J ends lost 0 bases and 6 bases, in that order; junction bases with no gene match: 6. The CDR3 extends over 16 amino acids.